Reported below is one T cell receptor beta chain. This clonotype appeared many times. Its cognate antigen has yet to be identified. The input lacks base qualities; no much larger clone sits a single base away. Libraries came from RACE. Data came from a NextSeq 500. Library preparation attached unique molecular identifiers to individual cDNA molecules for quantitative, reproducible TCR counting. From each blood RNA sample, both TCR alpha and TCR beta chains were sequenced. As for the original processing: A median of roughly 98,000 TCRs per sample was observed, with a range of roughly 20,000 to 750,000. V, J and CDR3 annotation of the TCR reads was performed with the Decombinator software suite. For the PS versus PT1 abundance plots, all samples were subsampled to the same number of TCRs (28,000). Expanded TCRs were defined as absent before sensitization and observed at least eight times at the 2-week time point. The public reads were run again by TCRdb, first through fastp at Q25 and then through MiXCR, and only productive beta chains were kept. Each CDR3 protein gets just one entry, which takes the most common genes and DNA from the rows behind it. The V and J calls shown here were made by TCRdb, not taken from the authors' results. Across this sample there are about 380,000 distinct CDR3 sequences, with 4.5% to 5.5% seen only once. The top ten hold 2% to 3% of the sample.

What the time point label conveys for this sample: pre-sensitization, week 0. Interpreted using the paper, the treatment or condition label stands for: therapeutic diphenylcyclopropenone sensitization with weekly scalp DPC. At each patch-test visit, blood was drawn before the patch test was applied. Eligible patients were aged 18 to 70, diagnosed with alopecia, deemed suitable for DPC therapy, and excluded if pregnant. Total RNA was isolated from unfractionated whole blood collected in Tempus Blood RNA tubes. The CDR3 numbers 13 residues from cysteine through phenylalanine. The only DNA kept is the CDR3, 39 bases in frame from the first base. V was cut back by 3 bases and J by 6 bases, leaving a gap of 11 bases between them. According to the germline V gene, CDR1 reads KGHSH and CDR2 reads LQKENI. The data derive from a study of human T cells and chemical hapten exposure (dated by TCRdb to the early 2020s). Turning to the overall study: For sensitization, 2% DPC in acetone was applied to a 2 cm by 2 cm area of upper inner arm skin. Blood was sampled from patients pre-sensitization (week 0) and at 2, 6 and about 24 weeks after DPC sensitization. Throughout the study period of around 24 weeks, patients also received therapeutic DPC doses to the scalp every week. Peripheral blood TCR repertoire changes were tracked in vivo in alopecia patients during primary and secondary sensitization to the hapten diphenylcyclopropenone (DPC). Alopecia areata with under or over 50% scalp involvement, alopecia totalis and alopecia universalis were represented in the patient cohort, which was mostly female. The libraries were sequenced as a pool, and the TCR yield per sample differed mostly because of small variations in library volumes within the pool. Patch tests used Finn chambers with 0.01% DPC on the upper back, scored after 6 days by International Contact Dermatitis Research Group standards. Blood for TCR sequencing was provided by twenty-nine alopecia patients at one to four time points (pre-sensitization, 2, 6 and 24 weeks).

The research as a whole found: After repeated subsampling, the strength of the expansion versus patch-test correlation and the threshold at which it became significant changed. Compared with pre-sensitization or healthy control sets, expanded TCRs formed significantly more large CDR3 similarity clusters, which is consistent with antigen-driven responses. The number of TCRs above 1 in 1000 frequency did not change with DPC sensitization; there was no evidence of global repertoire structure alterations. Alopecia, a presumed autoimmune disease, was present in all patients, so the immune response of the patients might differ from that of healthy individuals. Patch test score correlated positively with the number of PT1 expanded TCRs, reaching significance at thresholds 8, 16 and 32 but not at 4.

This receptor chain uses TRBV18 and TRBJ1-1; the D gene identity is not certain. Here the sequenced sample was whole blood, taken in connection with sensitization to the hapten diphenylcyclopropenone (DPC). The receptor comes from a woman aged 45 to 65 with alopecia areata. Some clones in this sample may be carry-over from other donors' samples. The CDR3 corresponds to CASSPLQDSEAFF. Read as DNA, the sequence is TGTGCCAGCTCACCCCTTCAAGACTCTGAAGCTTTCTTT.